This TCR beta chain was identified in a study of T cell repertoires in cytomegalovirus infection (dated by TCRdb to the late 2010s). Concerning the study at large: Recently identified HLA-C-restricted CMV epitopes, whose presentation resists viral immunomodulation, were targeted by peptide stimulations together with well-studied HLA-B-restricted epitopes. Donor HLA type was relevant to the analysis, because carriage of CMV infection together with the matching HLA type was indicated by public TCR beta signatures.

The sequencer listed for this sample is Illumina HiSeq 1500. TCRdb reprocessed the public reads (quality trimming at Q25 with fastp, clone calling with MiXCR) and kept in-frame beta chains. Each entry merges the rows of one CDR3 protein and shows their most common DNA and genes. Counted in this sample were about 770,000 distinct CDR3 sequences; under 35% of them appeared once. The ten largest clones represent around 13% of the sample. This specimen's treatment or condition label, per the study, means: in vitro stimulation with specific CMV peptide epitopes to enrich CMV-specific T cells. This clonotype occurred a few times. Its cognate antigen has yet to be identified. The record has no base qualities; no much larger clone is one base away. Based on the germline V gene (reference sequence), the CDR1 and CDR2 sequences are DFQATT and SNEGSKA. Reading from cysteine to phenylalanine, the CDR3 counts 15 amino acids. The kept DNA is CDR3 alone, 45 bases in frame from the first base. At the junction V is shortened by 0 bases and J by 0 bases, with 11 bases in between.

Study-level results and caveats: Cumulative frequency of public TCR beta family members discriminated carriers of CMV infection plus the relevant HLA type in this cohort and an independent roughly 330-donor cohort. The ex vivo response was dominated by HLA-C-restricted CMV-specific TCR beta clonotypes, which also provided the single most frequent clonotype in two of eight donors.

This chain is built from TRBV20-1 and TRBJ1-1, with TRBD1 tentatively as D gene (5 bases match). This TCR came from a human donor in good health (CMV status not recorded). Some clones in this sample may be carry-over from other donors' samples. Sequencing was performed on cultured CD8+ T cells from PBMCs, taken from culture after CMV antigen stimulation. The nucleotides read TGCAGTGCTAGAGAACCGGGGCGGCTGAACACTGAAGCTTTCTTT. It codes for CSAREPGRLNTEAFF.